This is a list of T cell receptor beta chains from one sample in a study of beta chain features in type 1 diabetes. TCRdb keeps only in-frame clones here, not all; method: immunoSEQ multiplex PCR. Of about 660,000 clones listed, more than 13% are singletons. Sequencing used naive CD4+ T cells from blood. The receptors originated from a man between 18 and 29 years old with type 1 diabetes. CDR3s include the opening cysteine and the closing phenylalanine or tryptophan. The order of the fields is D gene, clone size, J gene, V gene, CDR3 DNA, CDR3 protein. A D gene is named only where the DNA matches it firmly. The size field is filled for only some rows; it gives once, few, many or a size class.

TRBD1,NA,TRBJ2-1,TRBV9,TGTGCCAGCAGGGACAGGGGGGAGTACAATGAGCAGTTCTTC,CASRDRGEYNEQFF
TRBD2,NA,TRBJ2-3,TRBV2,TGTGCCAGCAGCGGACTAGCGGTAACAGATACGCAGTATTTT,CASSGLAVTDTQYF
TRBD2,NA,TRBJ2-1,TRBV7-2,TGTGCCAGCAGCTCCTCGGGAGGTCTTTCATGGGAGCAGTTCTTC,CASSSSGGLSWEQFF
NA,few,TRBJ2-3,TRBV2,TGTGCCAGCAGTGAAGCTACGCAGTATTTT,CASSEATQYF
TRBD1,NA,TRBJ2-7,TRBV30,TGTGCCTGGAGCGCTCCAGACAGGGCCTCCTACGAGCAGTACTTC,CAWSAPDRASYEQYF
TRBD2,NA,TRBJ2-1,TRBV5-1,TGCGCCAGCACCCCCTATAGCGGGGGGTCTATGGATGAGCAGTTCTTC,CASTPYSGGSMDEQFF
TRBD1,NA,TRBJ2-3,TRBV5-4,TGTGCCAGCAGCTTGAGGCAGGGGACAGGCACAGATACGCAGTATTTT,CASSLRQGTGTDTQYF
NA,few,TRBJ1-5,TRBV6-4,TGTGCCAGCAGTCTGCACGGGGATAGCAATCAGCCCCAGCATTTT,CASSLHGDSNQPQHF
NA,few,TRBJ2-1,TRBV6-6,TGTGCCACCCAAGCGGAAAAGGTCCAAGATGAGCAGTTCTTC,CATQAEKVQDEQFF
NA,once,TRBJ1-2,TRBV28,TGTGCCAGCAGTTTGCGAGGACAGTCCTATGGCTACACCTTC,CASSLRGQSYGYTF
NA,few,TRBJ1-2,TRBV29-1,TGCGCCTGGGGGGACTATGGCTACACCTTC,CAWGDYGYTF
TRBD1,few,TRBJ1-5,TRBV18,TGTGCCAGCTCACCACGGGGACAGGGCGATCAGCCCCAGCATTTT,CASSPRGQGDQPQHF
NA,NA,TRBJ1-3,TRBV4-2,TGTGCCAGCAGCCAAATTACAGGGAGCGATTTAAACACCATATATTTT,CASSQITGSDLNTIYF
TRBD1,few,TRBJ1-1,TRBV10-3,TGTGCCATCAGGGAATTACCGGGACAGATTAACACTGAAGCTTTCTTT,CAIRELPGQINTEAFF
NA,few,TRBJ2-2,TRBV29-1,TGCAGCGCCTCTAGGCAGGGACGAAAGTCGGCCGGGGAGCTGTTTTTT,CSASRQGRKSAGELFF
TRBD1,NA,TRBJ2-1,TRBV2,TGTGCCAGCAGTAATGGACAGGGCAATGAGCAGTTCTTC,CASSNGQGNEQFF
NA,few,TRBJ1-6,TRBV6-4,TGTGCCAGCAGTGATGACGCTAATTCACCCCTCCACTTT,CASSDDANSPLHF
NA,NA,TRBJ1-5,TRBV7-9,TGTGCCAGCAGCTTAGAGAGGAATCAGCCCCAGCATTTT,CASSLERNQPQHF
NA,few,TRBJ2-3,TRBV30,TGTGCCTGGAGTTCGGGCTCAGATACGCAGTATTTT,CAWSSGSDTQYF
NA,few,TRBJ1-4,TRBV5-1,TGCGCCAGCAGCTCGACCAGGGCAGTCGATGAAAAACTGTTTTTT,CASSSTRAVDEKLFF
NA,NA,TRBJ2-5,TRBV5-1,TGCGCCAGCAGTCCCGCTAGAGGAGAGACCCAGTACTTC,CASSPARGETQYF
NA,NA,TRBJ2-3,TRBV9,TGTGCCAGCAGCCCCGAGGCGACAGATACGCAGTATTTT,CASSPEATDTQYF
NA,NA,TRBJ1-1,TRBV29-1,TGCAGTGGGGGGGACCATAACACTGAAGCTTTCTTT,CSGGDHNTEAFF
TRBD2,few,TRBJ2-2,TRBV11-1,TGTGCCAGCAGCTTAGGGACTAGCGCGAACACCGGGGAGCTGTTTTTT,CASSLGTSANTGELFF